A single sample gave rise to the 22 T cell receptor beta chains below, sequenced in a study of CD8+CD57+ T cells in acquired aplastic anemia. Sequencing involved patients with CD8+CD57+ cell expansion previously shown by flow cytometry. Both TCR beta VDJ combination and CDR3 sequence profiling were carried out. Genomic DNA was the template for this profiling. TCRdb processed the reads anew with MiXCR; each CDR3 protein has one entry. The sample contains some 200,000 distinct CDR3 sequences, roughly 53% of which appear only once. Sequencing was performed on sorted CD4+, CD8+, or CD8+CD57+ T cells (not recorded which) from PBMCs. The source is a human donor with aplastic anemia.

The chain recombines TRBV13 with TRBJ2-5; a weak D match, TRBD1 (5 bases). The J call may be wrong; the DNA end is better matched by TRBJ2-7. CDR3 length equals 15 residues. Germline V gene lookup returns CDR1 PRHDT and CDR2 FYEKMQ (reference sequence). The CDR3 DNA is TGTGCCAGCAGTAAGGGGCAGACCGGGCCCTACGAGCAGTACTTC. It translates to CASSKGQTGPYEQYF.

The rearrangement links TRBV24-1 to TRBJ2-1; weak D call: TRBD2 (6 bases). The V gene lost 5 bases and the J gene lost 8 bases, with 12 bases spanning the gap. The germline gives CDR1 KGHDR, CDR2 SFDVKD. CDR3 length: 13 residues. The CDR3 loop is CATSVRDADEQFF. The DNA for the CDR3 is TGTGCCACCAGTGTGCGGGATGCCGATGAGCAGTTCTTC.

In this sample, this clonotype turned up many times. The CDR3 DNA reads as TGTGCCAGCAGTTTCTCTAACTATGGCTACACCTTC. Translated: CASSFSNYGYTF. The chain joins TRBV12-3 or TRBV12-4 to TRBJ1-2; D gene unclear. The CDR3 spans 12 residues. The V end lost 3 bases, the J end lost 0 bases, and 2 bases lay between the germline ends.

In this sample, this clonotype turned up a few times. A read error may be the cause here, since a much bigger clone is one base away. Since the CDR3 does not end with the conserved phenylalanine or tryptophan, this likely comes from a read error. The chain uses TRBV7-9 and TRBJ2-7, with 9 nucleotides matching TRBD2. The CDR3 is 14 residues long. From germline, CDR1 is SEHNR and CDR2 FQNEAQ (reference sequence). Trimming cost V 5 bases and J 6 bases; bases outside gene matches: 8. CDR3 nucleotide sequence: TGTGCCAGCAGCCAAGATACAGCGGGAGGCGAGCAGTACCTC. The encoded protein is CASSQDTAGGEQYL.

This rearrangement joins TRBV28 to TRBJ2-3; 8 bases match TRBD2. J gave up 4 bases and V 8 bases, and 11 bases lay outside the gene matches. Germline assignment: CDR1 MDHEN and CDR2 SYDVKM. The CDR3 loop spans 15 amino acids. The CDR3 DNA reads as TGTGCCAGCGGTCCGGGGGGGGCTTTTGCAGATACGCAGTATTTT. This encodes CASGPGGAFADTQYF. Based on the CDR3 plus reference TRBV28 and TRBJ2-3, the full variable domain is DVKVTQSSRYLVKRTGEKVFLECVQDMDHENMFWYRQDPGLGLRLIYFSYDVKMKEKGDIPEGYSVSREKKERFSLILESASTNQTSMYLCASGPGGAFADTQYFGPGTRLTVL.

As regards this clonotype: Possible read error: a much larger clone is one base away. The genes are TRBV9 and TRBJ1-1; 7 nucleotides match TRBD1. Germline V gene data show CDR1 as SGDLS and CDR2 as YYNGEE. This CDR3 has 16 amino acids. The CDR3 loop reads CARSIGRQGMNTEAFF. The CDR3 region has the DNA TGCGCCAGGAGCATAGGACGACAGGGTATGAACACTGAAGCTTTCTTT.

In its sample, this clonotype was seen a few times. A read error may be the cause here, since a much bigger clone is one base away. The chain is built from TRBV4-1 and TRBJ2-7; D is possibly TRBD2 (5 bases). CDR3 length: 15 residues. Germline V lookup: CDR1 MGHRA, CDR2 YSYEKL. V shed 3 bases and J shed 3 bases, with 15 bases lying between them. The CDR3 bases are TGCGCCAGCAGCCATTTCTCCGGGGTAGTCTACGAGCAGTACTTC. Amino acid sequence: CASSHFSGVVYEQYF.

The sample holds many counts of this clonotype. The V call is TRBV6-1, the J call TRBJ2-7, with 8 bases that match TRBD1. CDR1 is MNHNS and CDR2 is SASEGT in the germline V gene. This CDR3 spans 16 amino acids. V lost 3 bases and J lost 6; bases outside the gene matches: 13. CDR3 DNA sequence: TGTGCCAGCAGTGATTCTGGACGGACAGGGAGTGGCGAGCAGTACTTC. This codes for CASSDSGRTGSGEQYF.

This clonotype has only a few counts. The chain recombines TRBV2 with TRBJ2-3; TRBD1 aligns across 9 bases. CDR3 length: 15 residues. Germline V gene lookup returns CDR1 SNHLY and CDR2 FYNNEI. J gave up 7 bases and V 6 bases, and 11 bases lay outside the gene matches. CDR3 nucleotide sequence: TGTGCCAGCAGCCTGACAGGGGGGGGTGGCTATACGCAGTATTTT. Amino acids: CASSLTGGGGYTQYF.

This clonotype was picked up many times. V is TRBV11-1 and J is TRBJ2-3; possible D gene TRBD1, 6 bases. The germline V and J ends were trimmed by 1 base and 12 bases, with 14 bases remaining between them. In germline, CDR1 is SGHAT, CDR2 FQDESV (reference sequence). The CDR3 is 13 residues long. This chain's CDR3 is CASSLVMGHAQYF. For the CDR3, the DNA is TGTGCCAGCAGCTTAGTTATGGGACACGCTCAGTATTTT.

This clonotype has a handful of counts. V gene TRBV2 combines with J gene TRBJ1-5; D might be TRBD1 (5 bases). The V and J ends lost 1 base and 11 bases respectively, with 9 bases between them. Germline CDR1 reads SNHLY; CDR2 reads FYNNEI. The CDR3 sequence is 12 residues long. This CDR3 reads CASSEEVRAQHF. The CDR3 nucleotides are TGTGCCAGCAGTGAAGAGGTCAGGGCCCAGCATTTT.

This clonotype was counted only a few times. The genes are TRBV25-1 and TRBJ1-6; no firm D call. Germline V CDR1 and CDR2: MGHDK, SYGVNS. The CDR3 runs 15 residues. V was cut by 6 bases and J by 5 bases, with 14 bases left in between. CDR3 in DNA: TGTGCCAGCAGCCGTAGAAGTGACAATAATTCACCCCTCCACTTT. It codes for CASSRRSDNNSPLHF.

The chain has TRBV9 and TRBJ2-3, with no clear D. V dropped 4 bases and J dropped 4 bases, with 25 bases sitting between them. The germline gives CDR1 SGDLS, CDR2 YYNGEE. CDR3 length: 18 amino acids. The DNA for the CDR3 is TGTGCCAGCAGCCCCCTGACCGCTAGTGTTAGTAGGTCAGATACGCAGTATTTT. This sequence encodes CASSPLTASVSRSDTQYF. The full variable domain, completed using reference TRBV9 and TRBJ2-3, is DSGVTQTPKHLITATGQRVTLRCSPRSGDLSVYWYQQSLDQGLQFLIQYYNGEERAKGNILERFSAQQFPDLHSELNLSSLELGDSALYFCASSPLTASVSRSDTQYFGPGTRLTVL.

This clonotype was seen ten or more times. One end of the junction is discordant with germline, which a read error may explain. The chain links TRBV10-1 to TRBJ1-1; 8 bases match TRBD1. Looked up from germline, CDR1 is WNHNN and CDR2 is SYGVQD (reference sequence). The CDR3 runs 14 residues. The CDR3 DNA is TGTGCCAGCAGTGGTGACAGGGGGAACACTGAAGCTTTCTTT. This codes for CASSGDRGNTEAFF.

The chain carries TRBV20-1 and TRBJ2-2, with no clear D. The V gene's germline CDR1 is DFQATT and CDR2 SNEGSKA (reference sequence). With 1 base removed from V and 4 bases from J, the gap between germline ends came to 4 bases. The CDR3 runs 12 residues. CDR3 protein: CSARVTTGELFF. The DNA of the CDR3 is TGCAGTGCTAGAGTTACCACCGGGGAGCTGTTTTTT.

This clonotype was seen a few times. The rearrangement links TRBV25-1 to TRBJ1-2, with D uncertain. The V gene lost 2 bases and the J gene lost 8 bases, with 12 bases spanning the gap. CDR3 length: 13 residues. Germline-derived CDR1 and CDR2 are MGHDK and SYGVNS. CDR3 residues: CASSEGQPWGYTF. CDR3 in DNA: TGTGCCAGCAGTGAAGGGCAGCCTTGGGGCTACACCTTC.

V and J are TRBV18 and TRBJ1-2, with D unclear. The V gene lost 1 base and the J gene lost 4 bases, with 7 bases spanning the gap. CDR1 is KGHSH, CDR2 LQKENI, per germline. This CDR3 spans 13 amino acids. The CDR3 loop is CASSPRAGYGYTF. CDR3 bases: TGTGCCAGCTCACCACGGGCAGGCTATGGCTACACCTTC.

Comments on this clonotype: A much larger clone differs from this one at a single base, so this may be a read error. The chain uses TRBV4-1 and TRBJ1-1; 7 nucleotides line up with TRBD1. CDR3 size: 14 residues. Germline V gene lookup returns CDR1 MGHRA and CDR2 YSYEKL. The J segment lost 9 bases and the V segment lost 0 bases, leaving 7 bases of the junction unmatched. Written as DNA, the CDR3 is TGCGCCAGCAGCCAAGATCAGGGGGAGACTAAAGCTTTCTTT. Its translation is CASSQDQGETKAFF.

This clonotype was recorded at least ten times. The genes are TRBV7-2 and TRBJ1-1; 8 bases are shared with TRBD1. The CDR3 spans 14 residues. Germline V CDR1 and CDR2: SGHTA, FQGNSA. V dropped 5 bases and J dropped 5; count of bases not matched to a gene: 7. CDR3 in DNA: TGTGCCAGCAGCCCCGGACAGGGATGGACTGAAGCTTTCTTT. Its protein product is CASSPGQGWTEAFF.

The V call is TRBV9, the J call TRBJ1-2; D is perhaps TRBD1 (5 bases). There are 15 residues in the CDR3. The V end lost 3 bases, the J end lost 7 bases, and 19 bases lay between the germline ends. The germline V gene encodes CDR1 SGDLS and CDR2 YYNGEE. CDR3 sequence (DNA): TGTGCCAGCAGCGCTCTAACCGTGCAGGGACTTGGCTACACCTTC. This codes for CASSALTVQGLGYTF.

The genes are TRBV2 and TRBJ2-3; a possible D gene is TRBD2 (6 bases). Germline-derived CDR1 and CDR2 are SNHLY and FYNNEI. V gave up 3 bases and J gave up 11 bases, with 15 bases separating them. This CDR3 region has 13 residues. DNA for the CDR3: TGTGCCAGCAGTGACTGGACTATCAATGAGCAGTATTTT. The encoded protein is CASSDWTINEQYF.

The chain recombines TRBV12-3 or TRBV12-4 with TRBJ1-2; 9 bases agree with TRBD1. The V segment lost 6 bases and the J segment 7 bases; nucleotides outside the gene matches: 6. The CDR3 is 13 residues long. The CDR3 here is CASRAGQGAGYTF. CDR3 DNA: TGTGCCAGCAGGGCGGGACAGGGTGCTGGCTACACCTTC.